This T cell receptor beta chain was sequenced during a study of blood T cells in healthy people across ages. Study findings and constraints: Higher diversity, along with more naive CD4+ cells, distinguished long-lived donors from aged donors. Estimates of total diversity, which came from one million sequenced T cells, were considered to be underestimates.

Then a second PCR, running roughly 7 to 11 cycles, was carried out with a sample-barcoded 5' primer and a J-beta primer mix. In TCRdb, the 5' RACE reads were re-called with MiXCR into one record per CDR3 protein. The sample yields around 1.5 million distinct CDR3 sequences, approximately 32% seen once. Notes on this clonotype: Its antigen is as yet unknown.

They isolated at least 6 million PBMCs from each sample. The V gene end was trimmed by 4 bases and the J gene end by 6 bases; junction bases not matched to a gene: 6. This CDR3 is built from 14 residues. Germline CDR1 reads LGHDT; CDR2 reads YNNKEL (reference sequence). The TCR was taken from a woman in her 30s in good health. V and J are TRBV3-1 and TRBJ1-2; 9 bases fit TRBD1. Sequences were obtained from blood. Here the CDR3 DNA reads TGTGCCAGCAGCCCGCGGACAGGGGTCCATGGCTACACCTTC. It specifies CASSPRTGVHGYTF. Full variable domain (missing parts from reference TRBV3-1 and TRBJ1-2): DTAVSQTPKYLVTQMGNDKSIKCEQNLGHDTMYWYKQDSKKFLKIMFSYNNKELIINETVPNRFSPKSPDKAHLNLHINSLELGDSAVYFCASSPRTGVHGYTFGSGTRLTVV.